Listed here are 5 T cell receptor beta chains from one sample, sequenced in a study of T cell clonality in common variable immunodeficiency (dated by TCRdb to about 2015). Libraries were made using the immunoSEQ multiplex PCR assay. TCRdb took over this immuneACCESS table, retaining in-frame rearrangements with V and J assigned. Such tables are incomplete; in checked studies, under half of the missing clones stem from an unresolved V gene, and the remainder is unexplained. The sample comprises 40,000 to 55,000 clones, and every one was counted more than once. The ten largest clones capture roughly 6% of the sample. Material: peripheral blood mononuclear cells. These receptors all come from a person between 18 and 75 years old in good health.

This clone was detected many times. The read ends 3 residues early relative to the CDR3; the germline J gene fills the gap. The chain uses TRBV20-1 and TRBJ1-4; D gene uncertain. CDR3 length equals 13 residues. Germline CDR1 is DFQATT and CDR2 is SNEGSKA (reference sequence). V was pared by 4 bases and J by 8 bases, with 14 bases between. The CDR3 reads CSAKDGPGEKLFF. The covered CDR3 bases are TGCAGTGCTAAGGACGGACCGGGGGAAAAA.

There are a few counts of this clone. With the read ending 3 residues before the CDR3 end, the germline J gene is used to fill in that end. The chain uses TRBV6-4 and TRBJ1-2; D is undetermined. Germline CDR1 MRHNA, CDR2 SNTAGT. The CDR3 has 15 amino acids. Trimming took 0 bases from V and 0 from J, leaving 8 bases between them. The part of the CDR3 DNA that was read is TGTGCCAGCAGTGACTCATCCAGAACTAACTATGGC. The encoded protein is CASSDSSRTNYG. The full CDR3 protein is CASSDSSRTNYGYTF.

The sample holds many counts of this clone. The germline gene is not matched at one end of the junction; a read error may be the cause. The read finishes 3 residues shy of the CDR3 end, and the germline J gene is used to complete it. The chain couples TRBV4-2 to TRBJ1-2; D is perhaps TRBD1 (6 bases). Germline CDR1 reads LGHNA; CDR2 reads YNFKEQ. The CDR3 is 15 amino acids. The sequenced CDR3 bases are TGCGCCAGCAGCCAAGGATCAGGGACATTCTATGGC. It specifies CASSQGSGTFYG. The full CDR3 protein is CASSQGSGTFYGYTF.

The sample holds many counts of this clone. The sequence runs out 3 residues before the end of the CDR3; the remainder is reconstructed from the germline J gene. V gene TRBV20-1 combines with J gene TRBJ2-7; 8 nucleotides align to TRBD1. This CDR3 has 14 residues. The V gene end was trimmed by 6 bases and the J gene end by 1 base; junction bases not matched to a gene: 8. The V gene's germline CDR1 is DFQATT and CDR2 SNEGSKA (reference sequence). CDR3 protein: CSALGQGFSYEQYF. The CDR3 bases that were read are TGCAGTGCGCTAGGACAGGGATTTTCCTACGAG.

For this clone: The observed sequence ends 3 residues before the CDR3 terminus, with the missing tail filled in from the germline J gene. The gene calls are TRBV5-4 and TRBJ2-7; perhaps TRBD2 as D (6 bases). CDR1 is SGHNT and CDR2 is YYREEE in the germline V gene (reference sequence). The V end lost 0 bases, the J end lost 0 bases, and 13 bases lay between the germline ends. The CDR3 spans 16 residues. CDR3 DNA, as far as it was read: TGTGCCAGCAGCTTGGGCGGCGGGGCCGGCTCCTACGAG. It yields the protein CASSLGGGAGSYE. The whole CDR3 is CASSLGGGAGSYEQYF.